This TCR beta chain is drawn from a study of early T cells in non-severe SARS-CoV-2 infection. In the study overall: The input, bulk RNA from unsorted whole blood, was sequenced, and chains were unpaired.

The CDR3 has 14 amino acids. Germline V lookup: CDR1 SGHRS, CDR2 YFSETQ. J lost 0 bases, V lost 4 bases, and 2 bases had no gene match. Unique molecular identifiers were added to individual cDNA molecules. Via MiXCR, TCRdb re-called the 5' RACE reads, giving one row per CDR3 protein. The repertoire has approximately 60,000 distinct CDR3 sequences, roughly 12% of them found once; the top ten carry around 2.8%. General study points: Private and CD4 specificities were missed by VDJdb matching, which favored anti-spike CD8 responses.

About this clonotype: Its target is unknown.

This chain uses TRBV5-1 with TRBJ2-7, with TRBD2 matching over 9 bases. This TCR was sampled from an adult who was a healthcare worker with PCR-confirmed SARS-CoV-2 infection or an uninfected control (not recorded which). The material sequenced was whole blood. The CDR3 coding sequence is TGCGCCAGCAGCAATAGCGGGAGCTCCTACGAGCAGTACTTC. Translating gives CASSNSGSSYEQYF.